The rows below give T cell receptor beta chains drawn from one sample of a study of shared clonotypes between healthy human individuals. This table comes from immunoSEQ multiplex PCR, and its TCRdb copy is limited to in-frame clones, with some not included. The sample lists nearly 600,000 clones, 95% occurring once. The sample taken for sequencing was naive CD8+ T cells sorted from blood. These receptor sequences come from a woman aged 25 to 39 in good health. The CDR3 runs from the conserved cysteine through the conserved F or W. Fields, in order: D gene, J gene, V gene, clone size, CDR3 DNA, CDR3 protein. The D gene is left open where the match is weak. Size tells how often a clone was seen (once, few, many) or the class of an expanded clone, and some rows leave it out.

D gene: TRBD1; J gene: TRBJ2-1; V gene: TRBV2; clone size: NA; CDR3 DNA: TGTGCCAGCAGCCTGGACAGGACGAATGAGCAGTTCTTC; CDR3 protein: CASSLDRTNEQFF
D gene: TRBD2; J gene: TRBJ2-5; V gene: TRBV9; clone size: NA; CDR3 DNA: TGTGCCAGCAGCGGAACTAGCGGGAGATTATCGGAGACCCAGTACTTC; CDR3 protein: CASSGTSGRLSETQYF
D gene: TRBD2; J gene: TRBJ2-1; V gene: TRBV13; clone size: once; CDR3 DNA: TGTGCCAGCAGCTTACGGCTAGCGGGATGGGAGCAGTTCTTC; CDR3 protein: CASSLRLAGWEQFF
D gene: NA; J gene: TRBJ1-5; V gene: TRBV4-1; clone size: NA; CDR3 DNA: TGCGCCAGCAGCCAAGACGTTAAGGGCCAGCCCCAGCATTTT; CDR3 protein: CASSQDVKGQPQHF
D gene: NA; J gene: TRBJ1-1; V gene: TRBV28; clone size: NA; CDR3 DNA: TGTGTCGTCTATAGGGACACTGAAGCTTTCTTT; CDR3 protein: CVVYRDTEAFF
D gene: NA; J gene: TRBJ2-1; V gene: TRBV2; clone size: NA; CDR3 DNA: TGTGCCAGCAGTGATCTTGTTGGCGAATACAATGAGCAGTTCTTC; CDR3 protein: CASSDLVGEYNEQFF
D gene: NA; J gene: TRBJ2-7; V gene: TRBV14; clone size: NA; CDR3 DNA: TGTGCCAGCAGCCAAGTGTGGAGAGACGAGCAGTACTTC; CDR3 protein: CASSQVWRDEQYF
D gene: NA; J gene: TRBJ1-3; V gene: TRBV18; clone size: NA; CDR3 DNA: TGTGCCAGCTCACCACCATCCGGGGTTATGGACACCATATATTTT; CDR3 protein: CASSPPSGVMDTIYF
D gene: TRBD2; J gene: TRBJ2-2; V gene: TRBV2; clone size: NA; CDR3 DNA: TGTGCCAGCAGTCCAGCCATGCTAGCGGGTAACACCGGGGAGCTGTTTTTT; CDR3 protein: CASSPAMLAGNTGELFF
D gene: NA; J gene: TRBJ1-1; V gene: TRBV2; clone size: NA; CDR3 DNA: TGTGCCAGCAGTGATCTGTTGGGAGCTTTCTTT; CDR3 protein: CASSDLLGAFF
D gene: NA; J gene: TRBJ2-2; V gene: TRBV28; clone size: NA; CDR3 DNA: TGTGCCAGCCGACTCCAGGGAGAGGGGGAGCTGTTTTTT; CDR3 protein: CASRLQGEGELFF
D gene: NA; J gene: TRBJ2-7; V gene: TRBV11-3; clone size: NA; CDR3 DNA: TGTGCCAGCAGTATAGCGGCTGGACACACATACGAGCAGTACTTC; CDR3 protein: CASSIAAGHTYEQYF
D gene: NA; J gene: TRBJ1-3; V gene: TRBV10-2; clone size: once; CDR3 DNA: TGCGCCAGCAGTGACCAACCTTTCTCCGGAAACACCATATATTTT; CDR3 protein: CASSDQPFSGNTIYF
D gene: TRBD1; J gene: TRBJ2-5; V gene: TRBV28; clone size: once; CDR3 DNA: TGTGCCAGCAGTGCCCTGACAGGGATCGAAGAGACCCAGTACTTC; CDR3 protein: CASSALTGIEETQYF
D gene: TRBD2; J gene: TRBJ2-7; V gene: TRBV5-4; clone size: once; CDR3 DNA: TGTGCCAGCAGCTCGACTAGCGGGAGCTCCTACGAGCAGTACTTC; CDR3 protein: CASSSTSGSSYEQYF
D gene: NA; J gene: TRBJ2-3; V gene: TRBV28; clone size: NA; CDR3 DNA: TGTGCCAGCAGTCAAACAGGGGGGGCTGTGTGGGATACGCAGTATTTT; CDR3 protein: CASSQTGGAVWDTQYF
D gene: TRBD1; J gene: TRBJ2-7; V gene: TRBV9; clone size: NA; CDR3 DNA: TGTGCCAGCAGCCCGAGTTCGGGACAGGGCACCTACGAGCAGTACTTC; CDR3 protein: CASSPSSGQGTYEQYF
D gene: TRBD1; J gene: TRBJ1-4; V gene: TRBV30; clone size: NA; CDR3 DNA: TGTGCCTGGAGCCCGGGACAGGGCCGGGAAAAACTGTTTTTT; CDR3 protein: CAWSPGQGREKLFF
D gene: TRBD1; J gene: TRBJ1-3; V gene: TRBV6-5; clone size: NA; CDR3 DNA: TGTGCCAGCAGTTACTACGGGACAGGGTCTGGAAACACCATATATTTT; CDR3 protein: CASSYYGTGSGNTIYF
D gene: TRBD2; J gene: TRBJ2-1; V gene: TRBV7-9; clone size: NA; CDR3 DNA: TGTGCCAGCAGCTTAGGGACTAGCGTACACGATGAGCAGTTCTTC; CDR3 protein: CASSLGTSVHDEQFF
D gene: NA; J gene: TRBJ2-7; V gene: TRBV7-9; clone size: NA; CDR3 DNA: TGTGCCAGCAGCTTTCTGGGATACGAGCAGTACTTC; CDR3 protein: CASSFLGYEQYF
D gene: TRBD2; J gene: TRBJ2-2; V gene: TRBV7-9; clone size: NA; CDR3 DNA: TGTGCCAGCAGCTTAGGTCGGGAGGGAAACACCGGGGAGCTGTTTTTT; CDR3 protein: CASSLGREGNTGELFF
D gene: NA; J gene: TRBJ2-7; V gene: TRBV14; clone size: NA; CDR3 DNA: TGTGCCAGCAGCCAAGACGTGGCCCACCCCTACGAGCAGTACTTC; CDR3 protein: CASSQDVAHPYEQYF
D gene: TRBD1; J gene: TRBJ2-7; V gene: TRBV28; clone size: NA; CDR3 DNA: TGTGCCAGCAGCCCCCCCGGGACAGCCGCCTACGAGCAGTACTTC; CDR3 protein: CASSPPGTAAYEQYF
D gene: NA; J gene: TRBJ2-1; V gene: TRBV25-1; clone size: NA; CDR3 DNA: TGTGCCAGCAGTGATTACAATGAGCAGTTCTTC; CDR3 protein: CASSDYNEQFF
D gene: NA; J gene: TRBJ2-2; V gene: TRBV7-6; clone size: NA; CDR3 DNA: TGTGCCAGCAGCTTAGACCCCCAAGACGAGAACACCGGGGAGCTGTTTTTT; CDR3 protein: CASSLDPQDENTGELFF
D gene: TRBD2; J gene: TRBJ2-7; V gene: TRBV27; clone size: NA; CDR3 DNA: TGTGCCAGCAGTTTATCTCAGAGGCTAGCGGGTTACGAGCAGTACTTC; CDR3 protein: CASSLSQRLAGYEQYF
D gene: NA; J gene: TRBJ1-2; V gene: TRBV19; clone size: NA; CDR3 DNA: TGTGCCAGTAGTATGGTTGGGGGTTCAGCATCCGGCTACACCTTC; CDR3 protein: CASSMVGGSASGYTF
D gene: NA; J gene: TRBJ2-7; V gene: TRBV29-1; clone size: NA; CDR3 DNA: TGCAGCGTTGTCGGTACGGGGCGGGAGCAGTACTTC; CDR3 protein: CSVVGTGREQYF
D gene: TRBD2; J gene: TRBJ2-7; V gene: TRBV27; clone size: once; CDR3 DNA: TGTGCCAGCAGCCCCCGGACTAGCGGGAGCTCCTACGAGCAGTACTTC; CDR3 protein: CASSPRTSGSSYEQYF
D gene: TRBD1; J gene: TRBJ2-7; V gene: TRBV4-1; clone size: NA; CDR3 DNA: TGCGCCAGCAGCCAAGATAGGACAGGGGTGGCCTACGAGCAGTACTTC; CDR3 protein: CASSQDRTGVAYEQYF
D gene: NA; J gene: TRBJ2-3; V gene: TRBV10-2; clone size: NA; CDR3 DNA: TGCGTCAGCAGCCTGGAGGACCCAGATACGCAGTATTTT; CDR3 protein: CVSSLEDPDTQYF
D gene: NA; J gene: TRBJ2-2; V gene: TRBV15; clone size: NA; CDR3 DNA: TGTGCCACCAGCTCCGGGGTAGCGGCCGGGGAGCTGTTTTTT; CDR3 protein: CATSSGVAAGELFF
D gene: TRBD2; J gene: TRBJ2-7; V gene: TRBV4-1; clone size: NA; CDR3 DNA: TGCGCCAGCAGCCAAGGGGTACTAGCGGGAGACGAGCAGTACTTC; CDR3 protein: CASSQGVLAGDEQYF
D gene: NA; J gene: TRBJ2-2; V gene: TRBV6-1; clone size: NA; CDR3 DNA: TGTGCCAGCAGTGATAATTCCGTAACAGGGAGGTGGAACACCGGGGAGCTGTTTTTT; CDR3 protein: CASSDNSVTGRWNTGELFF
D gene: TRBD1; J gene: TRBJ1-1; V gene: TRBV9; clone size: NA; CDR3 DNA: TGTGCCAGCAGCGACGCCGACAGGGGAGGGACTGAAGCTTTCTTT; CDR3 protein: CASSDADRGGTEAFF
D gene: NA; J gene: TRBJ1-5; V gene: TRBV27; clone size: NA; CDR3 DNA: TGTGCCAGCAGCGGGGTAGGGGGTAGCAATCAGCCCCAGCATTTT; CDR3 protein: CASSGVGGSNQPQHF
D gene: NA; J gene: TRBJ2-7; V gene: TRBV27; clone size: NA; CDR3 DNA: TGTGCCAGCAGTCTCAGGGGAACCTACGAGCAGTACTTC; CDR3 protein: CASSLRGTYEQYF
D gene: TRBD1; J gene: TRBJ2-7; V gene: TRBV7-9; clone size: NA; CDR3 DNA: TGTGCCAGCATCAAGATGGGGACAGGGTTTTACGAGCAGTACTTC; CDR3 protein: CASIKMGTGFYEQYF
D gene: TRBD2; J gene: TRBJ2-3; V gene: TRBV7-3; clone size: once; CDR3 DNA: TGTGCCAGCAGCTCGGCTAGCGGGAGCAAAGATACGCAGTATTTT; CDR3 protein: CASSSASGSKDTQYF
D gene: NA; J gene: TRBJ2-7; V gene: TRBV2; clone size: NA; CDR3 DNA: TGTGCCAGCAGTGAAGCGGAGGGGCCCTCCTACGAGCAGTACTTC; CDR3 protein: CASSEAEGPSYEQYF
D gene: NA; J gene: TRBJ2-1; V gene: TRBV7-8; clone size: NA; CDR3 DNA: TGTGCCAGCAGCTTTTTTTTGGGTAGCGAATACAATGAGCAGTTCTTC; CDR3 protein: CASSFFLGSEYNEQFF
D gene: NA; J gene: TRBJ2-1; V gene: TRBV6-5; clone size: once; CDR3 DNA: TGTGCCAGCAGTTACGGCTCCGAGGCCGGTGAGCAGTTCTTC; CDR3 protein: CASSYGSEAGEQFF
D gene: NA; J gene: TRBJ2-3; V gene: TRBV9; clone size: NA; CDR3 DNA: TGTGCCAGCAGCGGTCAGACTCCCCTTCACACAGATACGCAGTATTTT; CDR3 protein: CASSGQTPLHTDTQYF
D gene: TRBD2; J gene: TRBJ2-2; V gene: TRBV10-2; clone size: NA; CDR3 DNA: TGCGCCTCCGGACTAGCGGGAGTGGAGCTGTTTTTT; CDR3 protein: CASGLAGVELFF
D gene: NA; J gene: TRBJ2-1; V gene: TRBV10-3; clone size: NA; CDR3 DNA: TGTGCCATCAGTGAGCAGGGGTACAATGAGCAGTTCTTC; CDR3 protein: CAISEQGYNEQFF
D gene: NA; J gene: TRBJ2-7; V gene: TRBV28; clone size: NA; CDR3 DNA: TGTGCCAGCAGTTTGTCGATGATTCTAGGATACGAGCAGTACTTC; CDR3 protein: CASSLSMILGYEQYF
D gene: NA; J gene: TRBJ2-5; V gene: TRBV11-2; clone size: NA; CDR3 DNA: TGTGCCAGCAGCTTAGTGGGGGTGGTAGAGACCCAGTACTTC; CDR3 protein: CASSLVGVVETQYF
D gene: NA; J gene: TRBJ1-2; V gene: TRBV7-8; clone size: NA; CDR3 DNA: TGTGCCAGCAGCTTAGAAGGGGCTGGCTACACCTTC; CDR3 protein: CASSLEGAGYTF